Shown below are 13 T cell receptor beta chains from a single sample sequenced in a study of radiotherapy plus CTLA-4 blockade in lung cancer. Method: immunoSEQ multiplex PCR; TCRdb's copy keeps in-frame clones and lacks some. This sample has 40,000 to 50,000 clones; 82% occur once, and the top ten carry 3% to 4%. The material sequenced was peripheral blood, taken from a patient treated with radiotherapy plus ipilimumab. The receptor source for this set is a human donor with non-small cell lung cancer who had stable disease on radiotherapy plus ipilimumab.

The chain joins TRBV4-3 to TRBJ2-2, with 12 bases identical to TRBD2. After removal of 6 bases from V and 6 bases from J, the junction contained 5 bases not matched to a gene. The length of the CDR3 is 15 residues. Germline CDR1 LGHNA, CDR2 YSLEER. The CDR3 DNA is TGCGCCAGCAGGACTAGCGGGAGATTGGCCGGGGAGCTGTTTTTT. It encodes CASRTSGRLAGELFF.

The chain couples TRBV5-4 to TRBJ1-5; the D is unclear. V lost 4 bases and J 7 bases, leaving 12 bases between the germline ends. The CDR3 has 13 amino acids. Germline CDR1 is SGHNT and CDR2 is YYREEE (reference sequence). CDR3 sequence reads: CASSPGEGQPQHF. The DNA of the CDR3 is TGTGCCAGCAGCCCCGGGGAGGGCCAGCCCCAGCATTTT.

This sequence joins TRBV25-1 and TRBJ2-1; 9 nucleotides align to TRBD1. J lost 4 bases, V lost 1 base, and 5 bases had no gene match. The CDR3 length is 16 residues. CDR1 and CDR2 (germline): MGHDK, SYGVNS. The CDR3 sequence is CASSELRTGDYNEQFF. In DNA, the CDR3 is TGTGCCAGCAGTGAATTACGGACAGGGGATTACAATGAGCAGTTCTTC.

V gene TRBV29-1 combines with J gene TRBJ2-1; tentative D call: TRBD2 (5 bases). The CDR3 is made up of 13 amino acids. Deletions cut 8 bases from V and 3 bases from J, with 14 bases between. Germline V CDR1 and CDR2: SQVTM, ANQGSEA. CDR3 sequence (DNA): TGCAGCCTGGGGTGGGGAGACTACAATGAGCAGTTCTTC. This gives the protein CSLGWGDYNEQFF.

The CDR3 DNA is TGTGCCAGCAGCTTAAGAGTGTTAGCGGCAACTCAAGAGACCCAGTACTTC. Translating gives CASSLRVLAATQETQYF. The chain links TRBV7-8 to TRBJ2-5, with D maybe TRBD2 (6 bases). V gave up 2 bases and J gave up 2 bases, with 18 bases separating them. Germline V lookup: CDR1 SGHVS, CDR2 FQNEAQ. This CDR3 is 17 amino acids long.

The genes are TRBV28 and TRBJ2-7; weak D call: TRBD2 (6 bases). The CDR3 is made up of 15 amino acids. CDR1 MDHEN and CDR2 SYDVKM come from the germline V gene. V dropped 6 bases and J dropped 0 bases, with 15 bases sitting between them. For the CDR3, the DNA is TGTGCCAGCAGGAGACGGGCGGGACCCTCCTACGAGCAGTACTTC. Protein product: CASRRRAGPSYEQYF.

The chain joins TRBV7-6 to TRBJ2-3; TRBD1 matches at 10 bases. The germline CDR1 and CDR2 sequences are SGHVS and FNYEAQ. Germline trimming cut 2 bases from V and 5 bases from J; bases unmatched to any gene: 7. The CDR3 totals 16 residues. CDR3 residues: CASSLRDRGPQDTQYF. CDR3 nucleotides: TGTGCCAGCAGCTTACGGGACAGGGGACCACAAGATACGCAGTATTTT.

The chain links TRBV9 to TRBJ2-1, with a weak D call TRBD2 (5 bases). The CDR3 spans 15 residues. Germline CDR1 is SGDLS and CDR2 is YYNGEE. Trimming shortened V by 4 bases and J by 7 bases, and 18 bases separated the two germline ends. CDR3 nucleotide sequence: TGTGCCAGCAGCACCGGGGTCCCCACGGGTAATGAGCAGTTCTTC. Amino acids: CASSTGVPTGNEQFF.

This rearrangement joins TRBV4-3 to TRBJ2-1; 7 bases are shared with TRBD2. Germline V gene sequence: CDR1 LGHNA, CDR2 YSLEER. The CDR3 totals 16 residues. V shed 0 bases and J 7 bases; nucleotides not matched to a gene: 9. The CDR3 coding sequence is TGCGCCAGCAGCCAAGATCCCAGCGGGATGGGTAATGAGCAGTTCTTC. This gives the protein CASSQDPSGMGNEQFF.

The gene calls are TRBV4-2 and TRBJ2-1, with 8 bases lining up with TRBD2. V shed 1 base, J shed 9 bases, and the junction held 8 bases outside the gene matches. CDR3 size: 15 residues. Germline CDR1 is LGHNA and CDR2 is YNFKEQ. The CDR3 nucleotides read TGTGCCAGCAGCCAAGCCCGGACTAGCTGGCTTGAGCAGTTCTTC. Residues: CASSQARTSWLEQFF.

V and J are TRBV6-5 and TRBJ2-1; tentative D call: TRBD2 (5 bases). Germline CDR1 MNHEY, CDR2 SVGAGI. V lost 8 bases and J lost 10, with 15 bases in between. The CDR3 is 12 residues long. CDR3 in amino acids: CASLDRRREQFF. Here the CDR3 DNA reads TGTGCCAGCCTGGACCGGAGGCGAGAGCAGTTCTTC.

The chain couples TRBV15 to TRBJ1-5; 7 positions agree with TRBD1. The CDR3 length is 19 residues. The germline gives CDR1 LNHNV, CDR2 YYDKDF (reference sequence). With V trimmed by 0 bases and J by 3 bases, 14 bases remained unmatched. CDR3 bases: TGTGCCACCAGCAGAGATCCAACTTTAAACAGGGGTAACAATCAGCCCCAGCATTTT. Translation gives CATSRDPTLNRGNNQPQHF.

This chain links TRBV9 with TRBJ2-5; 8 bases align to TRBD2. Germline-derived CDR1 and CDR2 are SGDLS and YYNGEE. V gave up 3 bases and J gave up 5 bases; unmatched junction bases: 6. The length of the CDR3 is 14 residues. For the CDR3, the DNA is TGTGCCAGCAGCGGGACTAGCTATGGGGAGACCCAGTACTTC. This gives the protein CASSGTSYGETQYF.